The source of this T cell receptor beta chain is a study of blood T cell repertoires in COVID-19. Study-level background: Material from acute and convalescent COVID-19 was sourced from the United States, Italy and Spain. T cells, B-cell-depleted T cells, or PBMCs supplied cDNA or gDNA.

The CDR3 contains 14 residues. The trim removed 3 bases at V and 4 bases at J, leaving 5 bases unmatched. The germline V gene has CDR1 MNHEY and CDR2 SMNVEV (reference sequence). In the study's own analysis: Researchers report that nucleated cell counts were estimated from reference gene primer amplification. The table came from immunoSEQ multiplex PCR; TCRdb's copy has only in-frame clones and leaves some out. V, J and clone size were drawn from that table, and D and trimming were deduced from the DNA. This sample has over 350,000 clones, with around 86% found just once. This clone has only one observation. The same CDR3 arises from other DNA sequences in this sample as well.

The TCR originated in a woman younger than 45 with active or convalescent COVID-19. The chain links TRBV27 to TRBJ2-7; 8 nucleotides agree with TRBD2. Sequenced input: peripheral blood. CDR3 sequence reads: CASSFGSGTYEQYF. Here the CDR3 DNA reads TGTGCCAGCAGTTTTGGTAGCGGGACGTACGAGCAGTACTTC.